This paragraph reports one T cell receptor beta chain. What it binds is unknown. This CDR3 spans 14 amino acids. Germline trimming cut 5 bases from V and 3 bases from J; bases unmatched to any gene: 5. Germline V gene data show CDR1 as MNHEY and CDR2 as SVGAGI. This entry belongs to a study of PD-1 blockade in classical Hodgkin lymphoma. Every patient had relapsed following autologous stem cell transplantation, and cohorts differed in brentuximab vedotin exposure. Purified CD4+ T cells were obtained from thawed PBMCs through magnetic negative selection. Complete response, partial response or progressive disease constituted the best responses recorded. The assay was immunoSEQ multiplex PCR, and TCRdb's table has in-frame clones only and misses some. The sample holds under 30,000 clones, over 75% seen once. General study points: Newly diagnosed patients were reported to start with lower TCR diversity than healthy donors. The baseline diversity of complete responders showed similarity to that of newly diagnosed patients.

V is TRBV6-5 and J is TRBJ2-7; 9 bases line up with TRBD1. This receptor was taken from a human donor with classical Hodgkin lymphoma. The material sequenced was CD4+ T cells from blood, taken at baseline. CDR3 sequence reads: CASSTGTGYYEQYF. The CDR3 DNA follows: TGTGCCAGCAGTACCGGGACAGGGTACTACGAGCAGTACTTC.